This TCR beta chain was retrieved from a study of cytomegalovirus exposure and HLA in healthy donors. Primers for the PCR totalled 60 Vbeta and 13 Jbeta. Sequencing used immunoSEQ multiplex PCR; TCRdb keeps in-frame clones, though not all of them. The sample lists some 100,000 clones, roughly two thirds occurring once. The CDR3 extends over 12 amino acids. The germline CDR1 and CDR2 sequences are MGHDK and SYGVNS. The V end was cut by 3 bases, the J end by 10 bases, with 10 bases between. This sequence joins TRBV25-1 and TRBJ2-1; possible D gene TRBD1, 5 bases. The sequenced material came from PBMCs. The receptor comes from a man aged 35-49 years in good health and CMV-seronegative. CDR3 sequence reads: CASSEQGLEQFF. CDR3 DNA sequence: TGTGCCAGCAGTGAGCAGGGCCTCGAGCAGTTCTTC.